This TCR beta chain was retrieved from a study of T-cell memory formation after mild COVID-19. Study results and limitations: Pre-infection memory already had some responding clones, implying cross-reactive memory joined.

5'RACE primed at constant segments yielded TCR alpha and TCR beta cDNA libraries bearing sample barcodes and UMIs. Via MiXCR, TCRdb re-called the 5' RACE reads, giving one row per CDR3 protein. The sample lists 360,000 or so distinct CDR3 sequences, 25% to 30% seen once, with about 14% in the top ten. The V gene lost 4 bases and the J gene lost 1 base, with 3 bases spanning the gap. The CDR3 spans 12 residues. Germline assignment: CDR1 SGHAT and CDR2 FQNNGV. This clonotype has just a few counts. Its antigen is not identified. This sequence originates from an adult woman who had mild COVID-19 (a few samples of this study predate the infection). Cell type and time point are not known. Sequenced input: PBMCs or a T cell subset sorted from them (not recorded which). This chain links TRBV11-2 with TRBJ2-3; D is undetermined. The CDR3 region has the DNA TGTGCCAGCAGCTACCGCACAGATACGCAGTATTTT. It encodes CASSYRTDTQYF.